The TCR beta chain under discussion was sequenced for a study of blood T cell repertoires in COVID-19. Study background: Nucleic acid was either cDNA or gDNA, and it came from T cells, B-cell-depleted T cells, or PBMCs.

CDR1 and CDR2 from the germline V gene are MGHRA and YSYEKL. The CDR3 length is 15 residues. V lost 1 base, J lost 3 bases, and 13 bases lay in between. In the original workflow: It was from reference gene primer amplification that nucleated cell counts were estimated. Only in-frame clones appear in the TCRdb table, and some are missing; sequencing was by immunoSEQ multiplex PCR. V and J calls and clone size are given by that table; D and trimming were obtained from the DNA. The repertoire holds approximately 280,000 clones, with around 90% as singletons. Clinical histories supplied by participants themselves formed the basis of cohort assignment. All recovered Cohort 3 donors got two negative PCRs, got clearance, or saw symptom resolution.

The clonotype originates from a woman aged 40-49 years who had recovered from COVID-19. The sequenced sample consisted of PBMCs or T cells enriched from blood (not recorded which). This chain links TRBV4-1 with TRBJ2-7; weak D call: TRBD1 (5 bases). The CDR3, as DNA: TGCGCCAGCAGCCAAGCTAACGACAGACGCTACGAGCAGTACTTC. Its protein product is CASSQANDRRYEQYF.